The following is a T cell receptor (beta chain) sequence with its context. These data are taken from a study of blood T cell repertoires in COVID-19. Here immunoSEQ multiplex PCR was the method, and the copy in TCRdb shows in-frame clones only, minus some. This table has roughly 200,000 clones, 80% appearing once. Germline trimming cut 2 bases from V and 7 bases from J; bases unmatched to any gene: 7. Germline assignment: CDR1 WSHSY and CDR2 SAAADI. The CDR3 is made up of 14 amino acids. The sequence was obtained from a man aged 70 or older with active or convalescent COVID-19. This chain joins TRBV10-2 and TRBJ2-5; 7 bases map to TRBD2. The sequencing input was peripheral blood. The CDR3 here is CASSEQGLGVTQYF. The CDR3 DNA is TGCGCCAGCAGTGAGCAAGGACTAGGAGTGACCCAGTACTTC.